A selection of T cell receptor beta chains follows, all from one sample in a study of post-analysis software for immune sequencing data. TCRdb re-analysed the PCR reads in MiXCR, keeping a single row per CDR3 protein. There are fewer than 850,000 distinct CDR3 sequences in the sample; 30% occur only once, and around 0.55% lies in the top ten. The sample consisted of blood. The receptors here all came from a girl aged 10 to 17 with multiple sclerosis. Each CDR3 is given with its conserved first and last residue. The D gene is left open where the match is weak. Clone size is shown for a subset of rows, as once, few, many or a class of expanded clone.

V gene	J gene	D gene	clone size	CDR3 length	CDR3 DNA	CDR3 protein
TRBV12-3/TRBV12-4	TRBJ2-5	-	few	13	TGTGCCAGCAATCGAGGGGCCCGGGAGACCCAGTACTTC	CASNRGARETQYF
TRBV29-1	TRBJ1-5	-	-	13	TGCAGCGTTGAATTACCAGATAATCAGCCCCAGCATTTT	CSVELPDNQPQHF
TRBV24-1	TRBJ2-3	TRBD2	-	14	TGTGCCACCAGTGAAGGACTAGTCGCAGATACGCAGTATTTT	CATSEGLVADTQYF
TRBV20-1	TRBJ1-5	TRBD1	-	15	TGCAGTGCTGCTAAATACCAGGGGGCGAGACAGCCCCAGCATTTT	CSAAKYQGARQPQHF
TRBV7-2	TRBJ2-4	-	few	14	TGTGCCAGCAGCTTAGTCGGCGGACCGGGCATTCAGTACTTC	CASSLVGGPGIQYF
TRBV6-5	TRBJ1-2	-	few	16	TGTGCCAGCAGCCTCTCTCAGGGGCAGGGGATCTATGGCTACACCTTC	CASSLSQGQGIYGYTF
TRBV6-4	TRBJ2-3	-	many	12	TGTGCCAGCAGTGAAAGAGGAGATACGCAGTATTTT	CASSERGDTQYF
TRBV7-2	TRBJ2-6	TRBD2	few	17	TGTGCCAGCAGCTTACGGGGAGGGTTCTCTGGGGCCAACGTCCTGACTTTC	CASSLRGGFSGANVLTF
TRBV6-1	TRBJ2-2	-	-	14	TGTGCCAGCCTACCGAGGGCCGGGTCCGGGGAGCTGTTTTTT	CASLPRAGSGELFF
TRBV4-3	TRBJ2-1	TRBD2	-	16	TGCGCCAGCAGCCAAGTAGCGGGAGGAAGTAGCAATGAGCAGTTCTTC	CASSQVAGGSSNEQFF
TRBV20-1	TRBJ2-7	TRBD1	-	14	TGCAGTGCTAGAGTTACAGGGGTAGTGGGCGAGCAGTACTTC	CSARVTGVVGEQYF
TRBV5-5	TRBJ2-7	-	-	16	TGTGCCAGCAGCTTGGATTGGTATCAAGGAAACTACGAGCAGTACTTC	CASSLDWYQGNYEQYF
TRBV5-5	TRBJ2-7	TRBD1	few	14	TGTGCCAGCAGCTTGCGGACAGGGTTCTACGAGCAGTACTTC	CASSLRTGFYEQYF
TRBV7-2	TRBJ2-1	-	few	16	TGTGCCAGCAGCAGTCCGGGATCTCGGAGATACAATGAGCAGTTCTTC	CASSSPGSRRYNEQFF
TRBV27	TRBJ1-2	-	few	14	TGTGCCAGCTCCGTCCTGGGAACTAACTATGGCTACACCTTC	CASSVLGTNYGYTF
TRBV20-1	TRBJ2-7	-	-	14	TGCAGTGCTAGAGTCTCCCGGCGGGGCCACGTGCAGTACTTC	CSARVSRRGHVQYF
TRBV7-2	TRBJ2-7	-	-	14	TGTGCCAGCAGCCCCCCGCTAGTCGTCGGCGAGCAGTACTTC	CASSPPLVVGEQYF
TRBV2	TRBJ2-3	-	few	16	TGTGCCAGCAGTGAAGCCCGACCGGGGGGCACAGATACGCAGTATTTT	CASSEARPGGTDTQYF
TRBV4-3	TRBJ1-1	TRBD1	-	14	TGCGCCAGCAGCCAACAAGGGACAGGTGAGGGAGCTTTCTTT	CASSQQGTGEGAFF
TRBV6-2/TRBV6-3	TRBJ2-5	-	many	15	TGTGCCAGCACTACTCTCGGAAGGTTCCAAGAGACCCAGTACTTC	CASTTLGRFQETQYF
TRBV10-3	TRBJ1-1	-	-	13	TGTGCCATCAGTCAAAATCTTCCCACTGAAGCTTTCTTT	CAISQNLPTEAFF
TRBV6-5	TRBJ1-2	TRBD1	-	16	TGTGCCAGCAGCCCAAAGGGACAGGGCTATAGCTATGGCTACACCTTC	CASSPKGQGYSYGYTF
TRBV6-6	TRBJ1-2	-	-	10	TGTGCCAGCCTGGGCAGTGGCTACACCTTC	CASLGSGYTF
TRBV20-1	TRBJ2-7	TRBD2	-	16	TGCAGTGCTAAAAGACAGGTAGCGGGATTAATCTACAAGCAGTACTTC	CSAKRQVAGLIYKQYF
TRBV27	TRBJ1-2	-	-	14	TGTGCCAGCAGTCCCTCCGGAGGGTGGTATGGCTACACCTTC	CASSPSGGWYGYTF
TRBV29-1	TRBJ2-7	-	many	14	TGCAGCGTTGTTTTAGGTGCCCAACCCTACGAGCAGTACTTC	CSVVLGAQPYEQYF
TRBV12-3/TRBV12-4	TRBJ1-1	TRBD1	-	15	TGTGCCAGCAGTACCAGGGGGACAGGGCGTACTGAAGCTTTCTTT	CASSTRGTGRTEAFF
TRBV18	TRBJ2-1	-	-	14	TGTGCCAGCTCACCCGAGTCAGCAGACAATGAGCAGTTCTTC	CASSPESADNEQFF
TRBV6-5	TRBJ1-5	-	few	13	TGTGCCAGCAGTCCGACAGTCAATCAGCCCCAGCATTTT	CASSPTVNQPQHF
TRBV12-3/TRBV12-4	TRBJ2-4	-	-	15	TGTGCCAGCAGTTCCCCCGGAAATTCCAAAAACATTCAGTACTTC	CASSSPGNSKNIQYF
TRBV4-3	TRBJ1-5	-	-	14	TGCGCCAGCAGCCAAGATCGGGGGTCACAGCCCCAGCATTTT	CASSQDRGSQPQHF
TRBV29-1	TRBJ2-4	-	few	12	TGCAGCTCCGGGACAGCGGGAAACATTCAGTACTTC	CSSGTAGNIQYF
TRBV20-1	TRBJ1-5	-	-	18	TGCAGTGCTAGAGACGGAGGATTCGGGGGTGGCGGCAATCAGCCCCAGCATTTT	CSARDGGFGGGGNQPQHF
TRBV4-1	TRBJ1-2	-	few	17	TGCGCCAGCAGCCAAGATTCCGGCCTCAGAGTTGGGTATGGCTACACCTTC	CASSQDSGLRVGYGYTF
TRBV7-9	TRBJ2-3	-	-	15	TGTGCCAGCAGCCCCCGGCAGGGGCGGGGAGATACGCAGTATTTT	CASSPRQGRGDTQYF
TRBV15	TRBJ2-7	-	-	14	TGTGCCACCGCCCCCCACCCGGACTCCTACGAGCAGTACTTC	CATAPHPDSYEQYF
TRBV10-3	TRBJ2-5	-	-	12	TGTGCTTCGGGACCTGGACCGGAGACCCAGTACTTC	CASGPGPETQYF
TRBV7-2	TRBJ2-6	TRBD1	few	19	TGTGCCAGCAGCCGACCCCGCACAGGGGACCTTTCTGGGGCCAACGTCCTGACTTTC	CASSRPRTGDLSGANVLTF
TRBV10-3	TRBJ2-1	TRBD2	-	14	TGTGCCACCACCGGGACTAGCGGGATGGATGAGCAGTTCTTC	CATTGTSGMDEQFF